The 32 T cell receptor beta chains reported below all come from one sample, sequenced in a study of CD8 T cells in Susac syndrome (dated by TCRdb to about 2019). The library relied on the immunoSEQ multiplex PCR assay. RNA was extracted with the RNeasy kit and roughly 0.5 to 1 ug was reverse transcribed using random hexamers. TCRdb reanalyzed the raw reads on its own, using fastp at Q25 for trimming and MiXCR for clone calling, and kept in-frame beta chains. A single entry per CDR3 protein holds the most common genes and DNA from its merged rows. The table for this sample lists about 200,000 distinct CDR3 sequences; roughly 95% of them were counted only once. About 0.094% of the sample comes from the top ten. The sample was CD4+ T cells from PBMCs. The source of these receptors is a human donor in good health.

The J gene is TRBJ1-1, the V gene TRBV29-1; D is unresolved. Germline V gene data show CDR1 as SQVTM and CDR2 as ANQGSEA. The V gene lost 5 bases and the J gene lost 0 bases, with 13 bases spanning the gap. The CDR3 sequence is 14 residues long. The CDR3 DNA reads TGCAGCGTTTCAAGGACTGGAATGAACACTGAAGCTTTCTTT. This gives the protein CSVSRTGMNTEAFF.

The chain is built from TRBV18 and TRBJ2-7; the D gene could be TRBD1 or TRBD2 (5 bases each). CDR1 is KGHSH, CDR2 LQKENI, per germline. There are 15 residues in the CDR3. Trimming took off 3 bases at V and 1 base at J, with 13 bases between the two ends. This CDR3 reads CASSPAGGSSYEQYV. The CDR3 DNA is TGTGCCAGCTCACCCGCTGGGGGATCATCCTACGAGCAGTACGTC.

CDR3 coding DNA: TGTGCCAGCAGTGCAGCGGGAGCCCTCTCCTACGAGCAGTACGTC. Residues: CASSAAGALSYEQYV. The chain links TRBV28 to TRBJ2-7; TRBD2 matches 8 bases. The CDR3 totals 15 residues. V shed 5 bases, J shed 0 bases, and the junction held 6 bases outside the gene matches. The germline gives CDR1 MDHEN, CDR2 SYDVKM.

The V and J genes are TRBV6-5 and TRBJ2-5; D is undetermined. The CDR3 is 14 amino acids. V lost 0 bases, J lost 5 bases, and 10 bases lay in between. Per germline, CDR1 MNHEY and CDR2 SVGAGI. This chain's CDR3 is CASSYSEFGETQYF. In DNA form, the CDR3 reads TGTGCCAGCAGTTACTCAGAGTTTGGCGAGACCCAGTACTTC.

This chain connects TRBV10-3 to TRBJ1-6; D is unclear. The germline V and J ends were trimmed by 4 bases and 5 bases, with 6 bases remaining between them. The V gene's germline CDR1 is ENHRY and CDR2 SYGVKD. This CDR3 region has 13 residues. CDR3 DNA sequence: TGTGCCATCAGTGGGGGAGATAATTCACCCCTCCACTTT. Its protein is CAISGGDNSPLHF.

This chain links TRBV29-1 with TRBJ1-2, with TRBD1 identical over 7 bases. CDR3 length equals 13 residues. CDR1 and CDR2 from the germline V gene are SQVTM and ANQGSEA. Unmatched junction bases numbered 9, after V lost 8 bases and J lost 3 bases. CDR3 loop: CSLLDRADYGYTF. The CDR3 region has the DNA TGCAGCCTCTTAGACAGGGCGGACTATGGCTACACCTTC.

V usage is TRBV29-1 and J usage is TRBJ2-6, with D unresolved. V was cut by 4 bases and J by 2 bases, with 0 bases left in between. This CDR3 region has 11 residues. CDR1 SQVTM and CDR2 ANQGSEA come from the germline V gene. CDR3 protein: CSVAGANVLTF. In DNA, the CDR3 is TGCAGCGTTGCTGGGGCCAACGTCCTGACTTTC.

In its sample, this clonotype was seen a few times. The chain has TRBV27 and TRBJ1-1; no clear D gene. The V end was cut by 5 bases, the J end by 6 bases, with 10 bases between. The CDR3 sequence is 12 residues long. Germline loops: CDR1 MNHEY, CDR2 SMNVEV (reference sequence). DNA for the CDR3: TGTGCCAGCAGTCCAGGACGGCCTGAAGCTTTCTTT. As protein: CASSPGRPEAFF.

V and J are TRBV3-1 and TRBJ2-5; D may be TRBD1 or TRBD2 (5 bases each). CDR3 size: 15 residues. Trimming removed 1 base from V and 5 bases from J, with 14 bases in between. Germline V gene lookup returns CDR1 LGHDT and CDR2 YNNKEL (reference sequence). The CDR3 is CASSQAGRGPETQYF. The CDR3 DNA is TGTGCCAGCAGCCAAGCCGGACGGGGCCCCGAGACCCAGTACTTC.

This chain links TRBV7-8 with TRBJ2-7; either TRBD1 or TRBD2 may supply D (5 bases each). V lost 0 bases and J lost 3, with 9 bases in between. CDR1 is SGHVS and CDR2 is FQNEAQ in the germline V gene. This CDR3 comprises 14 residues. CDR3 protein: CASSLAGADYEQYV. The CDR3 DNA sequence: TGTGCCAGCAGCTTAGCCGGGGCTGACTACGAGCAGTACGTC.

The chain links TRBV18 to TRBJ2-2; perhaps TRBD2 as D (6 bases). Germline CDR1 is KGHSH and CDR2 is LQKENI. Trimming removed 6 bases at V and 2 bases at J, with 10 bases between. The CDR3 totals 14 residues. This chain's CDR3 is CASSYGGNTGELFF. In nucleotides, the CDR3 is TGTGCCAGCTCGTACGGGGGTAACACCGGGGAGCTGTTTTTT.

The sample holds one count of this clonotype. The chain employs TRBV7-2 and TRBJ1-5; D might be TRBD1 (5 bases). Germline V gives CDR1 SGHTA, CDR2 FQGNSA. This CDR3 comprises 13 residues. Trimming pared 4 bases from V and 7 bases from J, leaving 11 bases between. The CDR3 DNA follows: TGTGCCAGCAGCTACTACGGGGGACAGCCCCAGCATTTT. It codes for CASSYYGGQPQHF. The variable domain in full, completed from reference TRBV7-2 and TRBJ1-5, reads GAGVSQSPSNKVTEKGKDVELRCDPISGHTALYWYRQSLGQGLEFLIYFQGNSAPDKSGLPSDRFSAERTGGSVSTLTIQRTQQEDSAVYLCASSYYGGQPQHFGDGTRLSIL.

The chain has TRBV2 and TRBJ2-3; D is unclear. The V end was cut by 8 bases, the J end by 2 bases, with 14 bases between. The CDR3 has 14 residues. Germline V gene sequence: CDR1 SNHLY, CDR2 FYNNEI. CDR3 nucleotides: TGTGCCAGCGAGTTTCGGCCTTCCACAGATACGCAGTATTTT. Translated, it gives CASEFRPSTDTQYF.

This chain connects TRBV18 to TRBJ1-1; no clear D. Germline-derived CDR1 and CDR2 are KGHSH and LQKENI. The CDR3 has 14 amino acids. Trimming pared 10 bases from V and 2 bases from J, leaving 17 bases between. CDR3 residues: CATHSLGPNTEAFF. CDR3 bases: TGTGCCACCCACTCCTTGGGCCCTAACACTGAAGCTTTCTTT.

J is TRBJ2-3 and V is TRBV25-1; a weak D match, TRBD2 (6 bases). V was shortened by 9 bases and J by 5 bases, with 15 bases between the two germline ends. The germline V gene has CDR1 MGHDK and CDR2 SYGVNS. The CDR3 loop spans 13 amino acids. The CDR3 DNA is TGTGCCAGTGGGCCGGAGGGTTTAGATACGCAGTATTTT. Its protein product is CASGPEGLDTQYF.

The chain combines TRBV15 with TRBJ2-1, with D perhaps TRBD1 (5 bases). Per germline, CDR1 LNHNV and CDR2 YYDKDF (reference sequence). V lost 8 bases and J lost 3, with 14 bases in between. There are 14 residues in the CDR3. The CDR3 nucleotides read TGTGCCACCGGGGCAGGGCCCTTCTACAATGAGCAGTTCTTC. As protein: CATGAGPFYNEQFF.

This chain uses TRBV29-1 with TRBJ2-1, with D uncertain. Deletions cut 5 bases from V and 10 bases from J, with 15 bases between. Germline V lookup: CDR1 SQVTM, CDR2 ANQGSEA. The CDR3 has 12 amino acids. The CDR3 nucleotides are TGCAGCGTTTGGGTCGAGAGACCGGAGCAGTTCTTC. As protein: CSVWVERPEQFF.

CDR3 region: CATTGDRNTQYF. Written as DNA, the CDR3 is TGTGCCACCACCGGAGACAGGAATACGCAGTATTTT. The gene calls are TRBV24-1 and TRBJ2-3; D is possibly TRBD1 (6 bases). The germline gives CDR1 KGHDR, CDR2 SFDVKD. V was shortened by 8 bases and J by 7 bases, with 12 bases between the two germline ends. The CDR3 covers 12 residues.

This chain links TRBV6-2 or TRBV6-3 with TRBJ1-1; D uncertain. There are 11 residues in the CDR3. Germline V gives CDR1 MNHEY, CDR2 SVGEGT. The germline V and J ends were trimmed by 4 bases and 9 bases, with 9 bases remaining between them. CDR3 sequence reads: CASSWEWQAFF. In DNA form, the CDR3 reads TGTGCCAGCAGTTGGGAGTGGCAAGCTTTCTTT.

The chain recombines TRBV2 with TRBJ1-6, with D unresolved. CDR1 and CDR2 from the germline V gene are SNHLY and FYNNEI. Trimming removed 8 bases at V and 0 bases at J, with 14 bases between. This CDR3 is built from 16 residues. The CDR3: CASLAGRSSYNSPLHF. Here the CDR3 DNA reads TGTGCCAGCCTCGCAGGCAGGAGCTCCTATAATTCACCCCTCCACTTT.

This chain links TRBV18 with TRBJ2-1; 9 bases agree with TRBD1. V dropped 3 bases and J dropped 2; count of bases not matched to a gene: 5. CDR3 length: 16 amino acids. Germline assignment: CDR1 KGHSH and CDR2 LQKENI. Here the CDR3 DNA reads TGTGCCAGCTCACCTCAAGGGACAGGGCCCTACAATGAGCAGTTCTTC. Translation: CASSPQGTGPYNEQFF. Drawing the rest from reference TRBV18 and TRBJ2-1, the complete variable domain is NAGVMQNPRHLVRRRGQEARLRCSPMKGHSHVYWYRQLPEEGLKFMVYLQKENIIDESGMPKERFSAEFPKEGPSILRIQQVVRGDSAAYFCASSPQGTGPYNEQFFGPGTRLTVL.

The chain is built from TRBV29-1 and TRBJ1-2; 7 positions agree with TRBD1. Germline V CDR1 and CDR2: SQVTM, ANQGSEA. The CDR3 runs to 13 residues. Germline trimming cut 7 bases from V and 7 bases from J; bases unmatched to any gene: 12. Here the CDR3 reads CSATTGTVSGYTF. In nucleotides, the CDR3 is TGCAGCGCAACCACCGGGACAGTGAGTGGCTACACCTTC. The full variable domain, rest sourced from reference TRBV29-1 and TRBJ1-2, is SAVISQKPSRDICQRGTSLTIQCQVDSQVTMMFWYRQQPGQSLTLIATANQGSEATYESGFVIDKFPISRPNLTFSTLTVSNMSPEDSSIYLCSATTGTVSGYTFGSGTRLTVV.

This sequence joins TRBV29-1 and TRBJ1-2, with a tentative D call TRBD1 (5 bases). The CDR3 extends over 12 amino acids. CDR1 is SQVTM, CDR2 ANQGSEA, per germline. The ends were cut back, 6 bases at V and 3 bases at J, with 11 bases in the middle. The CDR3 reads CSVAWGDYGYTF. Here the CDR3 DNA reads TGCAGCGTAGCTTGGGGGGACTATGGCTACACCTTC.

The V and J genes are TRBV3-1 and TRBJ2-3; D not certain. V was cut by 0 bases and J by 8 bases, with 9 bases left in between. In germline, CDR1 is LGHDT, CDR2 YNNKEL (reference sequence). The CDR3 totals 13 residues. CDR3 in amino acids: CASSQDIQSTQYF. The DNA for the CDR3 is TGTGCCAGCAGCCAAGACATCCAGAGTACGCAGTATTTT.

The rearrangement joins TRBV6-1 to TRBJ1-3; D is uncertain. Trimming pared 10 bases from V and 0 bases from J, leaving 19 bases between. CDR1 and CDR2 from the germline V gene are MNHNS and SASEGT. There are 16 residues in the CDR3. The CDR3 region has the DNA TGTGCCACCCTGGTTTTTGGCACGTCCTCTGGAAACACCATATATTTT. Amino acid sequence: CATLVFGTSSGNTIYF.

The CDR3 nucleotides are TGCAGCACAAAATTGGGGAACACTGAAGCTTTCTTT. Translation gives CSTKLGNTEAFF. J is TRBJ1-1 and V is TRBV29-1; D remains ambiguous. CDR3 length: 12 residues. Per germline, CDR1 SQVTM and CDR2 ANQGSEA. V shed 8 bases and J shed 1 base, with 11 bases lying between them.

The rearrangement uses TRBV20-1 and TRBJ2-7, with TRBD1 as a possible D gene (7 bases). The CDR3 sequence is 15 residues long. The germline CDR1 and CDR2 sequences are DFQATT and SNEGSKA (reference sequence). V gave up 0 bases and J gave up 1 base, with 13 bases separating them. The CDR3 spells CSARDPAGGSYEQYV. The CDR3 DNA sequence: TGCAGTGCTAGAGACCCGGCAGGGGGGTCCTACGAGCAGTACGTC.

The CDR3 is CASLRGGGETQYF. CDR3 bases: TGTGCCAGCTTAAGGGGAGGAGGCGAGACCCAGTACTTC. This sequence joins TRBV11-2 and TRBJ2-5, with D possibly TRBD2 on 6 matching bases. Germline V gene sequence: CDR1 SGHAT, CDR2 FQNNGV. V lost 8 bases to trimming and J lost 5 bases, with 15 bases between them. This CDR3 is 13 amino acids long.

The chain employs TRBV7-9 and TRBJ2-7; TRBD1 is a possible D gene (6 bases). Germline lookup yields CDR1 SEHNR and CDR2 FQNEAQ (reference sequence). The germline V and J ends were trimmed by 5 bases and 7 bases, with 9 bases remaining between them. The CDR3 length is 11 residues. This chain's CDR3 is CASSRQEEQYF. The CDR3 nucleotides read TGTGCCAGCAGCCGACAGGAAGAGCAGTACTTC.

This clonotype was seen just once. The chain joins TRBV5-1 to TRBJ2-1; D may be TRBD2 (5 bases). Germline CDR1 is SGHRS and CDR2 is YFSETQ. CDR3 length: 14 amino acids. The ends were cut back, 3 bases at V and 6 bases at J, with 13 bases in the middle. CDR3 coding DNA: TGCGCCAGCAGCTCCCAGGACTCCCTCAATGAGCAGTTCTTC. As protein: CASSSQDSLNEQFF.

The V call is TRBV12-3 or TRBV12-4, the J call TRBJ2-2; D ambiguous. The CDR3 covers 14 residues. V was pared by 4 bases and J by 3 bases, with 9 bases between. The CDR3 here is CASSSPTYTGELFF. The CDR3 region has the DNA TGTGCCAGCAGTTCCCCTACATACACCGGGGAGCTGTTTTTT.

The chain recombines TRBV2 with TRBJ2-7; 8 bases map to TRBD1. Germline V gives CDR1 SNHLY, CDR2 FYNNEI. The V segment lost 6 bases and the J segment 4 bases; nucleotides outside the gene matches: 11. This CDR3 is built from 15 residues. This CDR3 is CASRRQGTYSYEQYV. CDR3 nucleotides: TGTGCCAGCAGACGACAGGGGACCTATTCTTACGAGCAGTACGTC.